The clone carrying this T cell receptor (beta chain) was detected many times. Its antigen is unknown. Molecular-barcoded quantitative 5'-RACE produced these TCR beta libraries. One entry per CDR3 protein results from TCRdb running MiXCR on the 5' RACE reads. Of under 300,000 distinct CDR3 sequences listed, 8% to 9.5% are singletons. This entry comes from a study of CD8 T cells in ankylosing spondylitis. Findings and limits, study-wide: As reported, disease-linked clones showed significant enrichment in matched ankylosing spondylitis synovial fluid. Disease-linked clones displayed a CD8+ phenotype and appeared relatively rarely in peripheral blood.

V lost 0 bases, J lost 1 base, and 9 bases lay in between. The germline V gene encodes CDR1 MNHGY and CDR2 SVAAGI. The length of the CDR3 is 15 residues. The chain has TRBV6-9 and TRBJ2-5; D gene unclear. The clonotype was recovered from a male donor with ankylosing spondylitis or in good health (not recorded which). Sequencing was performed on blood, either unsorted or a sorted T cell fraction (not recorded which). CDR3 bases: TGTGCCAGCAGTTATTCCTCGGGCACCCAAGAGACCCAGTACTTC. Translated, it gives CASSYSSGTQETQYF.